The rows below give T cell receptor beta chains drawn from one sample of a study of cytomegalovirus exposure and HLA in healthy donors. Some clones are missing from TCRdb's copy, which holds only in-frame ones; the method was immunoSEQ multiplex PCR. The table shows over 120,000 clones, with about 80% occurring only once. The specimen was PBMCs. Source of these receptors: a female donor in good health and CMV-seronegative. Both conserved end residues are part of each CDR3. D genes are given only for firm matches. Clone size is shown for a subset of rows, as once, few, many or a class of expanded clone.

v_call: TRBV5-1; clone_size: .; j_call: TRBJ1-2; d_call: .; cdr3_nt: TGCGCCAGCCCGACAGGAACCGGCTACACCTTC; cdr3_aa: CASPTGTGYTF
v_call: TRBV18; clone_size: .; j_call: TRBJ1-1; d_call: TRBD1; cdr3_nt: TGTGCCAGCTCGACAGGGGGCCTCACTAGGGCTGAAGCTTTCTTT; cdr3_aa: CASSTGGLTRAEAFF
v_call: TRBV9; clone_size: .; j_call: TRBJ1-4; d_call: TRBD1; cdr3_nt: TGTGCCGGCAGCGTAGGGACAGGGCCGGGGGAAAAACTGTTTTTT; cdr3_aa: CAGSVGTGPGEKLFF
v_call: TRBV5-1; clone_size: .; j_call: TRBJ2-7; d_call: TRBD1; cdr3_nt: TGCGCCAGCAGCTGGAGAGGACAGGGTGCCTACGAGCAGTACTTC; cdr3_aa: CASSWRGQGAYEQYF
v_call: TRBV7-2; clone_size: .; j_call: TRBJ1-1; d_call: .; cdr3_nt: TGTGCCAGCAGCCACCAGGAGGTCGGGAACACTGAAGCTTTCTTT; cdr3_aa: CASSHQEVGNTEAFF
v_call: TRBV5-5; clone_size: few; j_call: TRBJ1-4; d_call: .; cdr3_nt: TGTGCCAGCAGCTTGTTGGGACATCCTAATGAAAAACTGTTTTTT; cdr3_aa: CASSLLGHPNEKLFF
v_call: TRBV11-2; clone_size: .; j_call: TRBJ2-7; d_call: .; cdr3_nt: TGTGCCAGCAGCCAAATTCCAGGAAACGAGCAGTACTTC; cdr3_aa: CASSQIPGNEQYF
v_call: TRBV9; clone_size: once; j_call: TRBJ1-2; d_call: .; cdr3_nt: TGCGCCAGCAGCGTCTCACATAACTATGGCTACACCTTC; cdr3_aa: CASSVSHNYGYTF
v_call: TRBV2; clone_size: .; j_call: TRBJ1-2; d_call: .; cdr3_nt: TGTGCCAGCAGTGAGAGGGGGGGCAGCTATGGCTACACCTTC; cdr3_aa: CASSERGGSYGYTF
v_call: TRBV6-5; clone_size: .; j_call: TRBJ2-5; d_call: .; cdr3_nt: TGTGCCAGCAGTTACGAGAGAAAAGAGACCCAGTACTTC; cdr3_aa: CASSYERKETQYF
v_call: TRBV27; clone_size: .; j_call: TRBJ1-4; d_call: .; cdr3_nt: TGTGCCAGCACCCGGGTTGGCGAAAAACTGTTTTTT; cdr3_aa: CASTRVGEKLFF
v_call: TRBV30; clone_size: .; j_call: TRBJ1-2; d_call: TRBD1; cdr3_nt: TGTGCCTGGAGAGAAACGACAGGGAGGTCGGTAGGCTATGGCTACACCTTC; cdr3_aa: CAWRETTGRSVGYGYTF
v_call: TRBV7-9; clone_size: few; j_call: TRBJ2-1; d_call: TRBD2; cdr3_nt: TGTGCCAGCAGCCAGTTCCCGGGACTAGCGGGAGGGCCGTGGAATGAGCAGTTCTTC; cdr3_aa: CASSQFPGLAGGPWNEQFF
v_call: TRBV5-6; clone_size: .; j_call: TRBJ2-3; d_call: .; cdr3_nt: TGTGCCAGCAGCCCTCCCAGCGGCGCATATTCAGATACGCAGTATTTT; cdr3_aa: CASSPPSGAYSDTQYF
v_call: TRBV5-5; clone_size: few; j_call: TRBJ1-1; d_call: .; cdr3_nt: TGTGCCAGCAGCACCCCGGCCGGGGTTGAAGCTTTCTTT; cdr3_aa: CASSTPAGVEAFF
v_call: TRBV7-2; clone_size: .; j_call: TRBJ1-4; d_call: .; cdr3_nt: TGTGCCAGCAGCCCTAGAAGTCGAAGGACTAATGAAAAACTGTTTTTT; cdr3_aa: CASSPRSRRTNEKLFF
v_call: TRBV15; clone_size: .; j_call: TRBJ2-7; d_call: TRBD1; cdr3_nt: TGTGCCACCAGCAGAGGGACGACAGGGATACGGTCCTACGAGCAGTACTTC; cdr3_aa: CATSRGTTGIRSYEQYF
v_call: TRBV14; clone_size: once; j_call: TRBJ2-1; d_call: .; cdr3_nt: TGTGCCAGCAGCCCGCCGGACACCGCCAATGAGCAGTTCTTC; cdr3_aa: CASSPPDTANEQFF